The present TCR beta chain was sequenced within a study of CD8 T cells in ankylosing spondylitis. Overall study results and limits: Disease-associated clonotypes exhibited CD8+ identity and were relatively infrequent in peripheral blood. Researchers reportedly found disease-linked clones significantly enriched in matched ankylosing spondylitis synovial fluid.

As concerns this clonotype: Its antigen is as yet unknown.

Molecular-barcoded quantitative 5'-RACE produced these TCR beta libraries. Using its own MiXCR run on the 5' RACE reads, TCRdb lists one record per CDR3 protein. The table includes about 27,000 distinct CDR3 sequences, over 6.5% detected once. The clonotype originates from a male donor with ankylosing spondylitis or in good health (not recorded which). What was sequenced was blood.

CDR3 nucleotides: TGTGCCAGCAGTCCCCTTGGAAATCTGAATTCTAATGAGCAGTTCTTC. Residues: CASSPLGNLNSNEQFF. The chain couples TRBV11-1 to TRBJ2-1; D gene uncertain. The germline V gene has CDR1 SGHAT and CDR2 FQDESV (reference sequence). CDR3 length: 16 residues. Trimming left V 6 bases short and J 7 bases short, with 22 bases between.